One sample yielded the 3 T cell receptor beta chains listed below, sequenced in a study of T cells in localized non-small cell lung cancer. This table comes from immunoSEQ multiplex PCR, and its TCRdb copy is limited to in-frame clones, with some not included. The sample has 20,000 to 30,000 clones, 82% seen once. The sequencing used peripheral blood, collected before any cancer treatment. These receptor sequences come from a woman between 35 and 75 years old with stage I lung adenocarcinoma.

The V gene is TRBV19, the J gene TRBJ1-1, with D unclear. The CDR3 covers 15 residues. Trimming took 4 bases from V and 1 from J, leaving 13 bases between them. CDR1 and CDR2 (germline): LNHDA, SQIVND (reference sequence). CDR3 bases: TGTGCCAGTAGTAGAGGGAGCGTTCGGAACACTGAAGCTTTCTTT. Protein: CASSRGSVRNTEAFF. The entire variable domain, with the rest obtained from reference TRBV19 and TRBJ1-1, is as follows: DGGITQSPKYLFRKEGQNVTLSCEQNLNHDAMYWYRQDPGQGLRLIYYSQIVNDFQKGDIAEGYSVSREKKESFPLTVTSAQKNPTAFYLCASSRGSVRNTEAFFGQGTRLTVV.

The V and J genes are TRBV11-2 and TRBJ2-7; D is undetermined. Looked up from germline, CDR1 is SGHAT and CDR2 is FQNNGV. Trimming stripped 5 bases from V and 1 base from J, with 15 bases between. There are 15 residues in the CDR3. The CDR3 nucleotides read TGTGCCAGCAGCCCCCGAATACGGCGATCCTACGAGCAGTACTTC. Residues: CASSPRIRRSYEQYF.

The table lists this clone with a few counts. This rearrangement joins TRBV10-3 to TRBJ1-1, with TRBD1 matching over 10 bases. Germline CDR1 and CDR2: ENHRY and SYGVKD. This CDR3 is 14 amino acids long. V lost 6 bases and J lost 6; bases outside the gene matches: 7. DNA for the CDR3: TGTGCCATCAGAGAGGGACAGGGGAATCCTGAAGCTTTCTTT. Amino acid sequence: CAIREGQGNPEAFF.